This paragraph reports one TCR beta chain. Trimming cost V 7 bases and J 6 bases; bases outside gene matches: 6. The CDR3 loop spans 14 amino acids. Germline V gives CDR1 SNHLY, CDR2 FYNNEI. This sample is part of a study of blood T cell repertoires in COVID-19. Study overall: PBMCs, B-cell-depleted T cells, or T cells were the source of the cDNA or gDNA that made up the material.

As handled by the study authors: Estimates of nucleated cell counts were drawn from the amplification of reference gene primers. This table comes from immunoSEQ multiplex PCR, and its TCRdb copy is limited to in-frame clones, with some not included. V and J calls and clone size are copied from that table; D and trimming were computed from the DNA. The sample holds about 100,000 clones, about four fifths seen once. The V call is TRBV2, the J call TRBJ1-4, with 9 bases fitting TRBD1. The sample was peripheral blood. The sequence came from a human donor in a cohort sampled during active COVID-19. CDR3 DNA sequence: TGTGCCAGCAACAGGGGGCCAATTGATGAAAAACTGTTTTTT. Encoded protein: CASNRGPIDEKLFF.